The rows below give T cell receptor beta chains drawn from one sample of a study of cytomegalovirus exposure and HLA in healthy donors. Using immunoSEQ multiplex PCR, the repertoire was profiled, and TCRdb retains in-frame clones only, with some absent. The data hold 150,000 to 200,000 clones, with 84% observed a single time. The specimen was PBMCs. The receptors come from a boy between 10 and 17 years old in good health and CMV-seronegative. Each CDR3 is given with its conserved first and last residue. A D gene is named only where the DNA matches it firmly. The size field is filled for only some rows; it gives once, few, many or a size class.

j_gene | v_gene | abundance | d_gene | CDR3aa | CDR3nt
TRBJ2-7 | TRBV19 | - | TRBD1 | CASSIRDRASYEQYF | TGTGCCAGTAGTATCCGGGACAGGGCCTCCTACGAGCAGTACTTC
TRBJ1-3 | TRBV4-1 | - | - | CASSQDQDSGNTIYF | TGCGCCAGCAGCCAAGATCAGGACTCTGGAAACACCATATATTTT
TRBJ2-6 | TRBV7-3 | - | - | CASSLEAGANVLTF | TGTGCCAGCAGCTTAGAGGCTGGGGCCAACGTCCTGACTTTC
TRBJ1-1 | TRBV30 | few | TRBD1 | CAWRPTRDRGRAFF | TGTGCCTGGAGACCTACCCGGGACAGGGGACGAGCTTTCTTT
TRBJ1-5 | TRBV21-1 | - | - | CASTGLGNQPQHF | TGTGCCAGCACAGGGTTGGGCAATCAGCCCCAGCATTTT
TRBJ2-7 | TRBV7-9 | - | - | CASSFYSTGSYEQYF | TGTGCCAGCAGCTTCTACTCCACAGGGTCCTACGAGCAGTACTTC
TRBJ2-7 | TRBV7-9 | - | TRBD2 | CASSLPDRAGTSGLWEQYF | TGTGCCAGCAGCTTACCGGACAGGGCTGGGACTAGCGGGCTCTGGGAGCAGTACTTC
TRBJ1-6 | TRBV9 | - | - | CASSPEARTPENSPLHF | TGTGCCAGCAGCCCAGAGGCGCGTACACCAGAGAATTCACCCCTCCACTTT
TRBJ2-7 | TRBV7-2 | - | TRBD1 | CASSLEGRGRYEQYF | TGTGCCAGCAGCTTAGAAGGCAGGGGGCGCTACGAGCAGTACTTC
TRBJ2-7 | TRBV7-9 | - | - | CASSLARSYEQYF | TGTGCCAGCAGCTTAGCACGATCCTACGAGCAGTACTTC
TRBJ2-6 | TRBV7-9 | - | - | CSSSLVSAASGANVLTF | TGTTCCAGCAGCTTAGTCAGCGCAGCCTCTGGGGCCAACGTCCTGACTTTC
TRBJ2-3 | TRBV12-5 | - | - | CASGAGLGAQYF | TGTGCTAGTGGTGCAGGGCTAGGGGCGCAGTATTTT
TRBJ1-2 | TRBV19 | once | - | CASRQTNYGYTF | TGTGCCAGTCGACAGACTAACTATGGCTACACCTTC
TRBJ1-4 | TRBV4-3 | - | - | CASSQERRTNEKLFF | TGCGCCAGCAGCCAAGAACGGCGGACTAATGAAAAACTGTTTTTT
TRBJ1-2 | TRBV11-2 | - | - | CASSSTYINYGYTF | TGTGCCAGCAGCTCAACCTATATTAACTATGGCTACACCTTC
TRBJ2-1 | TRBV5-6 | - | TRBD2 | CASSLGSSGKEFF | TGTGCCAGCAGCTTGGGGTCTAGCGGAAAAGAGTTCTTC